This is a list of T cell receptor beta chains from one sample in a study of shared T cell receptors in the human thymus. Libraries were prepared by immunoSEQ multiplex PCR; TCRdb keeps only in-frame clonotypes and omits some of them. The data show hundreds of thousands of clones, 88% seen once. Separately, the same data were catalogued under a study of human thymus T cells.

The specimen sequenced was thymocytes. Every receptor here comes from a boy under two years old with a congenital heart defect. Each CDR3 is given with its conserved first and last residue. D genes are given only for firm matches.

J gene: TRBJ2-3; D gene: TRBD1; V gene: TRBV27; CDR3 protein: CASSPVKPGQGVTDTQYF; CDR3 DNA: TGTGCCAGCAGTCCGGTGAAACCGGGACAGGGGGTCACAGATACGCAGTATTTT
J gene: TRBJ2-5; D gene: .; V gene: TRBV6-1; CDR3 protein: CATLAVTQYF; CDR3 DNA: TGTGCCACCCTTGCGGTGACCCAGTACTTC
J gene: TRBJ2-1; D gene: .; V gene: TRBV14; CDR3 protein: CASSHPGCEQFF; CDR3 DNA: TGTGCCAGCAGCCACCCCGGTTGTGAGCAGTTCTTC
J gene: TRBJ1-5; D gene: .; V gene: TRBV19; CDR3 protein: CASSIPLRYSNQPQHF; CDR3 DNA: TGTGCCAGTAGTATACCCCTCAGATATAGCAATCAGCCCCAGCATTTT
J gene: TRBJ2-3; D gene: TRBD2; V gene: TRBV4-1; CDR3 protein: CASSQGGTSGRECTDTQYF; CDR3 DNA: TGCGCCAGCAGCCAAGGTGGGACTAGCGGGAGGGAATGCACAGATACGCAGTATTTT
J gene: TRBJ2-7; D gene: TRBD1; V gene: TRBV19; CDR3 protein: CASSIRQGDYEQYF; CDR3 DNA: TGTGCCAGTAGTATTAGACAGGGAGACTACGAGCAGTACTTC
J gene: TRBJ2-3; D gene: .; V gene: TRBV30; CDR3 protein: CAWKTTAAGADTQYF; CDR3 DNA: TGTGCCTGGAAGACGACAGCCGCAGGGGCAGATACGCAGTATTTT
J gene: TRBJ2-5; D gene: TRBD2; V gene: TRBV7-2; CDR3 protein: CASSSIAGQETQYF; CDR3 DNA: TGTGCCAGCAGCTCCATAGCGGGCCAAGAGACCCAGTACTTC
J gene: TRBJ2-3; D gene: TRBD1; V gene: TRBV7-3; CDR3 protein: CASSSHRGHPASTDTQYF; CDR3 DNA: TGTGCCAGCAGCTCACACAGGGGCCATCCCGCTAGCACAGATACGCAGTATTTT
J gene: TRBJ1-2; D gene: .; V gene: TRBV7-2; CDR3 protein: CASSPDTYYGYTF; CDR3 DNA: TGTGCCAGCAGCCCGGACACTTACTATGGCTACACCTTC
J gene: TRBJ2-1; D gene: TRBD2; V gene: TRBV7-8; CDR3 protein: CASGTGAGLAGGNEQFF; CDR3 DNA: TGTGCCAGCGGTACAGGGGCCGGACTAGCGGGAGGGAATGAGCAGTTCTTC
J gene: TRBJ1-4; D gene: .; V gene: TRBV4-1; CDR3 protein: CASSQDSPRSERGEKLFF; CDR3 DNA: TGCGCCAGCAGCCAAGATAGCCCGAGATCGGAGCGCGGGGAAAAACTGTTTTTT